This T cell receptor (beta chain) was sequenced for a study of molecular identifiers for immune sequencing clone quantification. Germline V gene data show CDR1 as MGHRA and CDR2 as YSYEKL. V dropped 3 bases and J dropped 0; count of bases not matched to a gene: 11. The CDR3 contains 17 residues. With respect to this clonotype: What it binds is unknown.

Naive CD8 library inputs spanned about 17,000 to 1,000,000 sorted cells and 10%, 30% or 50% RNA. Naive CD8 T cells underwent sorting with the CD8+CD4-CCR7+CD45RA+ definition. Libraries of bulk TCR were made by previously described methods (with listed TCR primers). TCRdb re-called the PCR reads with MiXCR, one entry per CDR3 protein. The sample shows some 680,000 distinct CDR3 sequences, about 25% of them seen only once. Points from the study as a whole: Spiked-in Jurkat TCR RNA corresponding to one cell was reported as detectable against approximately 930,000 naive cells.

Material: naive CD8+ T cells from blood, with Jurkat cell RNA spiked in. Subset defined: FACS-sorted CD8+CD4-CCR7+CD45RA+ naive T cells. The clonotype originates from a human donor in good health. Some libraries in this study had Jurkat cell RNA spiked in. The rearrangement joins TRBV4-1 to TRBJ2-7, with TRBD1 identical over 7 bases. CDR3 in amino acids: CASSHLGGQVLSYEQYF. CDR3 bases: TGCGCCAGCAGCCACCTTGGAGGACAGGTTCTCTCCTACGAGCAGTACTTC.